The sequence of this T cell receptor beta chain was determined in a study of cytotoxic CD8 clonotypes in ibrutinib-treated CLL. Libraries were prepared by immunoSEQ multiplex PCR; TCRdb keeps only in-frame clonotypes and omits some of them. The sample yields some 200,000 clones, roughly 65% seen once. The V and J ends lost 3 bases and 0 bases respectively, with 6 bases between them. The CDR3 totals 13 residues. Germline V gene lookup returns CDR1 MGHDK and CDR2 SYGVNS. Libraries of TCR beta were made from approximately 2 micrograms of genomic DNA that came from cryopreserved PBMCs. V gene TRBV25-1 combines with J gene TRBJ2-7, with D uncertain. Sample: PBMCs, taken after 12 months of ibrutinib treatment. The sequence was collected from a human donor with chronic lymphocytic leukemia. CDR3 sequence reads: CASSDELSYEQYF. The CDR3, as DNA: TGTGCCAGCAGTGACGAACTCTCCTACGAGCAGTACTTC.